This is a list of T cell receptor beta chains from one sample in a study of T-cell reconstitution after alpha-beta-depleted transplantation in children. A single record per CDR3 protein comes from TCRdb applying MiXCR to the PCR reads. The sample has more than 85,000 distinct CDR3 sequences, 10% seen once. Sequences were derived from PBMCs from the stem cell graft donor, sampled from the stem cell graft. The receptors come from a human donor who donated a stem cell graft to a child with acute lymphoblastic leukemia. CDR3s include the opening cysteine and the closing phenylalanine or tryptophan. The order of the fields is D gene, V gene, clone size, J gene, CDR3 DNA, CDR3 protein. A D gene is named only where the DNA matches it firmly. Clone size is not always given. Where it is, it says once, few, many or a class for expanded clones.

D: TRBD1; V: TRBV6-1; size: .; J: TRBJ2-7; DNA: TGTGCCAGCACCAAGGGGACAGGGCGGGAGCAGTACTTC; CDR3: CASTKGTGREQYF
D: .; V: TRBV6-2/TRBV6-3; size: many; J: TRBJ2-1; DNA: TGTGCCAGCAGTACAACAGGGTACAATGAGCAGTTCTTC; CDR3: CASSTTGYNEQFF
D: TRBD2; V: TRBV7-8; size: many; J: TRBJ2-1; DNA: TGTGCCAGCACCCTGAAGGGACTAGCAAGCAATGAGCAGTTCTTC; CDR3: CASTLKGLASNEQFF
D: .; V: TRBV6-2/TRBV6-3; size: many; J: TRBJ1-5; DNA: TGTGCCAGCAGTTACGTTGGAATCACTCAGCCCCAGCATTTT; CDR3: CASSYVGITQPQHF
D: TRBD1; V: TRBV12-3/TRBV12-4; size: many; J: TRBJ2-7; DNA: TGTGCCAGCACCCCGGGACAGGGTATCCACGAGCAGTACTTC; CDR3: CASTPGQGIHEQYF
D: TRBD2; V: TRBV20-1; size: many; J: TRBJ2-7; DNA: TGCAGTGCTGGTAACGGGGGGTACGAGCAGTACTTC; CDR3: CSAGNGGYEQYF
D: .; V: TRBV28; size: many; J: TRBJ1-6; DNA: TGTGCCAGCAGGGAACGGAGTGATTCACCCCTCCACTTT; CDR3: CASRERSDSPLHF
D: .; V: TRBV15; size: .; J: TRBJ1-2; DNA: TGTGCCACCAGCGGAAACAGAAACTATGACTACACCTTC; CDR3: CATSGNRNYDYTF
D: TRBD2; V: TRBV5-1; size: many; J: TRBJ2-3; DNA: TGCGCCAGCAGCTACCTGACTAGCGGGAGCACAGATACGCAGTATTTT; CDR3: CASSYLTSGSTDTQYF
D: TRBD2; V: TRBV20-1; size: many; J: TRBJ2-2; DNA: TGCAGTGCTAGAAACCCCGGACTAGCGGGAGGGCAAACCGGGGAGCTGTTTTTT; CDR3: CSARNPGLAGGQTGELFF
D: .; V: TRBV20-1; size: .; J: TRBJ2-7; DNA: TGCAGTGCTAGAGATGTGGGCAGTTCAATCGGGTACGAGCAGTACTTC; CDR3: CSARDVGSSIGYEQYF
D: TRBD2; V: TRBV24-1; size: many; J: TRBJ2-5; DNA: TGTGCCACCAGTGATCCTGACGGAGCGGGAGTGGGAGAGACCCAGTACTTC; CDR3: CATSDPDGAGVGETQYF